This T cell receptor (beta chain) emerged from a study of shared clonotypes between healthy human individuals. On the study more broadly: The plates for each donor numbered three CD4 naive, three CD4 memory, two CD8 naive and one CD8 memory. Study-wide findings and caveats: Shared across a handful of donors were about 4.8% of the naive CD4 clonotypes.

This clone was seen just once. As yet, its antigen is unknown. As processed by the authors: As immunoSEQ supplied junction-only sequences (without quality scores), filtering differed. Repertoires were generated with immunoSEQ multiplex PCR, while TCRdb's copy carries only in-frame clones and drops some. From that table come the V and J calls and clone size; the DNA was used to work out D and trimming. This table has under 2,500,000 clones, approximately 96% appearing once. The V gene's germline CDR1 is PRHDT and CDR2 FYEKMQ (reference sequence). Between the trimmed V and J ends, which lost 11 bases and 1 base, there was a span of 11 bases. This CDR3 comprises 13 residues.

The origin of this receptor is a man aged 18 to 30 in good health. Sequenced input: naive CD4+ T cells sorted from blood. Described subset: CD45RA+ positively selected. The chain combines TRBV13 with TRBJ2-2; D gene unclear. CDR3 sequence (DNA): TGTGCCGGCCGGCGGCAGAACACCGGGGAGCTGTTTTTT. This encodes CAGRRQNTGELFF.